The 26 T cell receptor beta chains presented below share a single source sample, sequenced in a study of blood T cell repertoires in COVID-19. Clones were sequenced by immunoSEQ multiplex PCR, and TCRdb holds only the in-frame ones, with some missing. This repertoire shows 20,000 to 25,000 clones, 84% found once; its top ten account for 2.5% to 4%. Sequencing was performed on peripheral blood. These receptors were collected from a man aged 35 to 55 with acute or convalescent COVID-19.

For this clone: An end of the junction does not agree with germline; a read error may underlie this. CDR3 in amino acids: CASSSGEKRQGSTKYGYTF. Written as DNA, the CDR3 is TGCGCCAGCAGCTCGGGGGAGAAAAGACAGGGGAGCACTAAGTATGGCTACACCTTC. The chain is built from TRBV5-1 and TRBJ1-2; 8 bases are shared with TRBD1. The CDR3 runs to 19 residues. Germline values: CDR1 SGHRS, CDR2 YFSETQ.

CDR3 DNA: TGTGCCAGCAGCGTAGCTACGACAGGGGGCGCGTACGGCTACACCTTC. This gives the protein CASSVATTGGAYGYTF. The V and J genes are TRBV9 and TRBJ1-2, with 10 bases identical to TRBD1. The germline V gene has CDR1 SGDLS and CDR2 YYNGEE. CDR3 length: 16 residues. Trimming cost V 0 bases and J 8 bases; bases outside gene matches: 10.

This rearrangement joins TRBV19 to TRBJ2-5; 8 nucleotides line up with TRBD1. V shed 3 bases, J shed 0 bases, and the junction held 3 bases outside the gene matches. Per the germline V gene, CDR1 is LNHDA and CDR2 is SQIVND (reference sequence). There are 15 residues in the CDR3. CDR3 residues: CASSIGDRNQETQYF. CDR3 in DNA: TGTGCCAGTAGTATTGGGGACAGGAACCAAGAGACCCAGTACTTC.

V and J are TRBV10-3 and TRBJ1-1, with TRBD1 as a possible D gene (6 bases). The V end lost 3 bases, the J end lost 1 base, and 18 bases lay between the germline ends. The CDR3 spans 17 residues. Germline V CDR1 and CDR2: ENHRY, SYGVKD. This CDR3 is CAISDWDRRGPNTEAFF. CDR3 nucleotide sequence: TGTGCCATCAGTGACTGGGACCGCAGGGGCCCGAACACTGAAGCTTTCTTT.

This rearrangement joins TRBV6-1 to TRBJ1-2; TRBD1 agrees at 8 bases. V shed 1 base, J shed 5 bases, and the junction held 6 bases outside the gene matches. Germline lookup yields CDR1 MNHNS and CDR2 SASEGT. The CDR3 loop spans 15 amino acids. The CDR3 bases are TGTGCCAGCAGTGAAGTGAAACAGGGGGGGTATGGCTACACCTTC. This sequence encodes CASSEVKQGGYGYTF.

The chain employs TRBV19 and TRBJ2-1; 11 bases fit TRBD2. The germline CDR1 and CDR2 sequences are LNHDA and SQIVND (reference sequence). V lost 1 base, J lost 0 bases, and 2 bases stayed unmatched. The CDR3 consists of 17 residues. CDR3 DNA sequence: TGTGCCAGTAGTATAGGACTAGCGGGATCCTCCTACAATGAGCAGTTCTTC. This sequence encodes CASSIGLAGSSYNEQFF.

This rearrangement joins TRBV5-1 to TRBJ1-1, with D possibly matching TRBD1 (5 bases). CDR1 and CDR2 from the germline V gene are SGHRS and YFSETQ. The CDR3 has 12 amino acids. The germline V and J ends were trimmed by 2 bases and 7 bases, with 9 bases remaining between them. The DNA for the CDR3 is TGCGCCAGCAGCTTCGACAGTTATGAAGCTTTCTTT. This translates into CASSFDSYEAFF.

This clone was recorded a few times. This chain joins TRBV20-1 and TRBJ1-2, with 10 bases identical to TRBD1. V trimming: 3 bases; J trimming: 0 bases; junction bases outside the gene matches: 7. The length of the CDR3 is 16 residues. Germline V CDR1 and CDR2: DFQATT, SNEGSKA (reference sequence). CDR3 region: CSASGGQGSANYGYTF. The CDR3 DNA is TGCAGTGCTAGTGGGGGACAGGGGTCGGCTAACTATGGCTACACCTTC.

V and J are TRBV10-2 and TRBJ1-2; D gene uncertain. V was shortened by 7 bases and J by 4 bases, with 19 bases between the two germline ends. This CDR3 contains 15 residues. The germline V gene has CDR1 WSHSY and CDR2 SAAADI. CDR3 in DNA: TGCGCCAGCACCCCGGCCCCTCCGACAAGCTATGGCTACACCTTC. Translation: CASTPAPPTSYGYTF.

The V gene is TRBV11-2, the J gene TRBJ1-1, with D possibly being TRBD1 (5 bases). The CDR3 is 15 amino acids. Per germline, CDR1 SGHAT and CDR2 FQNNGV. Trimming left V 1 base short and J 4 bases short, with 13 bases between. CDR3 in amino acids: CASSLALGAATEAFF. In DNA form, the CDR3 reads TGTGCCAGCAGCTTAGCTTTAGGGGCTGCCACTGAAGCTTTCTTT.

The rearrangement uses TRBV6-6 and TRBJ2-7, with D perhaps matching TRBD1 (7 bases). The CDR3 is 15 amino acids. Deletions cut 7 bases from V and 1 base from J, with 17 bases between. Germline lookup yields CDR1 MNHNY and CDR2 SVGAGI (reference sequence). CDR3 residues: CASTLRGTESYEQYF. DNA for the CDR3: TGTGCCAGCACCCTCCGGGGGACAGAATCCTACGAGCAGTACTTC.

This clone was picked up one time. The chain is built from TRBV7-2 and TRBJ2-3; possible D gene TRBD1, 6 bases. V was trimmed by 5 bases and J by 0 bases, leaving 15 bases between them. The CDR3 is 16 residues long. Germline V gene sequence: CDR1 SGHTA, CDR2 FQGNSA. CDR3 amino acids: CASSPVGARSTDTQYF. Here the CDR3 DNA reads TGTGCCAGCAGCCCTGTGGGGGCCCGAAGCACAGATACGCAGTATTTT.

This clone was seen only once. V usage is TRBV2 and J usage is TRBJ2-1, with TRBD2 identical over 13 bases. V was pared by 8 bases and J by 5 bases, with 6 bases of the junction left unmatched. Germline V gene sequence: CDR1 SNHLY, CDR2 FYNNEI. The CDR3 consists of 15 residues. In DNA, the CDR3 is TGTGCCAGCGTGAGGACTAGCGGGAGCGACAATGAGCAGTTCTTC. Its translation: CASVRTSGSDNEQFF.

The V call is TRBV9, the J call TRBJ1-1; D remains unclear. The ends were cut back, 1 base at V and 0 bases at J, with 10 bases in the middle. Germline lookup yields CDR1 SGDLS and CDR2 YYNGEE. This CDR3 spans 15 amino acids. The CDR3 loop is CASSVLGSLNTEAFF. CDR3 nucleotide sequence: TGTGCCAGCAGCGTACTTGGGAGCCTGAACACTGAAGCTTTCTTT.

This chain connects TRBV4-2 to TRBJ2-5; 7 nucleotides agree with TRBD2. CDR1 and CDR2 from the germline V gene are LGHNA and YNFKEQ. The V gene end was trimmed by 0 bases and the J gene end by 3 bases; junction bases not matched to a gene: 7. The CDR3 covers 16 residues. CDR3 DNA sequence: TGTGCCAGCAGCCAAGATAGTGAGGGAGGGAAAGAGACCCAGTACTTC. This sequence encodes CASSQDSEGGKETQYF.

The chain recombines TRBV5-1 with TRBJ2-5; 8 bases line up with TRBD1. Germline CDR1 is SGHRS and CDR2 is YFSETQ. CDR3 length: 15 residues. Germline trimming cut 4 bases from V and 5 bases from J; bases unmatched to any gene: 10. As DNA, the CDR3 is TGCGCCAGCAGCCCGGGACAGGTTGATGGGGAGACCCAGTACTTC. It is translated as CASSPGQVDGETQYF.

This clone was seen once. DNA of the CDR3: TGTGCCAGCAGCCGGGACAGCCGATACGAGCAGTACTTC. Translation gives CASSRDSRYEQYF. The gene calls are TRBV3-1 (or the pseudogene TRBV3-2) and TRBJ2-7; TRBD1 matches 7 bases. CDR1 LGHDT and CDR2 YNNKEL come from the germline V gene (reference sequence). Trimming cost V 4 bases and J 4 bases; bases outside gene matches: 4. This CDR3 is 13 amino acids long.

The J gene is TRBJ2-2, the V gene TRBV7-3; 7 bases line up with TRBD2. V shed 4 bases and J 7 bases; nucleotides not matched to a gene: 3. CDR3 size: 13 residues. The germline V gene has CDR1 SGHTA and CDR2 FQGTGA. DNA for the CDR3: TGTGCCAGCAGCTCGACGGGAGGCGGGGAGCTGTTTTTT. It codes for CASSSTGGGELFF.

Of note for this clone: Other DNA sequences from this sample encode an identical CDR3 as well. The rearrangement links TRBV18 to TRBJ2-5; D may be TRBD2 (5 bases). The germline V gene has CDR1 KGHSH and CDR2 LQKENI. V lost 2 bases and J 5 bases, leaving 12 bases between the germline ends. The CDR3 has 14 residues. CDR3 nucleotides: TGTGCCAGCTCACCAGCCGGGATTGGCGAGACCCAGTACTTC. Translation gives CASSPAGIGETQYF.

The CDR3 region is CASSQEIGTSGSYNEQFF. CDR3 nucleotides: TGTGCCAGCAGCCAAGAAATAGGGACTAGCGGCTCCTACAATGAGCAGTTCTTC. J is TRBJ2-1 and V is TRBV4-2, with TRBD2 matching 11 bases. V lost 0 bases, J lost 0 bases, and 4 bases stayed unmatched. CDR3 size: 18 residues. Germline CDR1 LGHNA, CDR2 YNFKEQ.

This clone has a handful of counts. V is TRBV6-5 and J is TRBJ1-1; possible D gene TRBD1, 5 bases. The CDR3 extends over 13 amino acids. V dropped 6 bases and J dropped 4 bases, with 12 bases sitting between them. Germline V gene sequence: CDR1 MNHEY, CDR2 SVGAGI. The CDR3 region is CASRPGGGTEAFF. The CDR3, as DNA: TGTGCCAGCAGGCCGGGGGGAGGCACTGAAGCTTTCTTT.

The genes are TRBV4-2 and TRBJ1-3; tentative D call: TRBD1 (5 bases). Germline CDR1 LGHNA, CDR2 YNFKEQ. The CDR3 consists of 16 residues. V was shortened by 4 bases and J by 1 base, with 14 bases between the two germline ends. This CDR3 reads CASSPRSGGSGNTIYF. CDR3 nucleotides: TGTGCCAGCAGCCCCCGGTCGGGGGGTTCTGGAAACACCATATATTTT.

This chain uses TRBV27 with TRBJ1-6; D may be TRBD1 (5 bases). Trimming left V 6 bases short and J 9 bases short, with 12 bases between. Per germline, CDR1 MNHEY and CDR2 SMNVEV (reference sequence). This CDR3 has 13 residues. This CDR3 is CASSQGVPSPLHF. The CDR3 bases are TGTGCCAGCAGCCAAGGGGTACCTTCACCCCTCCACTTT.

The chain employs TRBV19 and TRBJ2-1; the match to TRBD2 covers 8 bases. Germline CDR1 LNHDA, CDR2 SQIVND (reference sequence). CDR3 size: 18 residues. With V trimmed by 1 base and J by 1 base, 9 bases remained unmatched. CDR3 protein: CASSIGWIAGLSYNEQFF. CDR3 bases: TGTGCCAGTAGTATAGGTTGGATAGCGGGGTTATCCTACAATGAGCAGTTCTTC.

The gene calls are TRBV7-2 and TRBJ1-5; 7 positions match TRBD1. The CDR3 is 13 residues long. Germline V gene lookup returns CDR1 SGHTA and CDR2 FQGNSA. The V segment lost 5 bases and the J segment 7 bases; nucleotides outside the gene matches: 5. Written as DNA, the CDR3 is TGTGCCAGCAGCGCCGACAGGGTGCAGCCCCAGCATTTT. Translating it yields CASSADRVQPQHF.

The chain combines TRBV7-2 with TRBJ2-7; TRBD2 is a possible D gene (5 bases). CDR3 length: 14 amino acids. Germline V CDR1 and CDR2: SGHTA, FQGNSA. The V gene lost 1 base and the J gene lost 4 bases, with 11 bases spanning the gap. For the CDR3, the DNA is TGTGCCAGCAGCTTAGACTTTTCGGGATACGAGCAGTACTTC. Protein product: CASSLDFSGYEQYF.